This TCR beta chain comes out of a study of blood T cell repertoires in COVID-19. Study-wide context: COVID-19 samples, acute and convalescent, were from the United States, Italy and Spain. Sources were T cells, B-cell-depleted T cells, or PBMCs; the material itself was cDNA or gDNA.

Germline loops: CDR1 MDHEN, CDR2 SYDVKM. V was cut by 10 bases and J by 6 bases, with 19 bases left in between. The CDR3 has 15 amino acids. Source study methods: The authors estimated nucleated cell counts from reference gene primer amplification. Method: immunoSEQ multiplex PCR; TCRdb's copy keeps in-frame clones and lacks some. That table furnishes V, J and clone size, whereas the DNA furnished D and trimming. The repertoire includes tens of thousands of clones, 85% to 90% of them detected once, and about a fifth sits in the top ten. The rearrangement joins TRBV28 to TRBJ1-6, with unresolved D. This sequence was found in a woman older than 75 in a cohort sampled during active or convalescent COVID-19. The material sequenced was peripheral blood. CDR3 DNA sequence: TGTGCCACTCTCAGAAACCAAGGGAGTAATTCACCCCTCCACTTT. Translated, it gives CATLRNQGSNSPLHF.